These 14 T cell receptor beta chains share one sample of origin, sequenced in a study of T-cell reconstitution after alpha-beta-depleted transplantation in children. It was with unique molecular identifiers that the TCRbeta library was prepared. TCRdb itself ran the PCR reads through MiXCR, one entry per CDR3 protein. This table holds about 200,000 distinct CDR3 sequences, around 5.9% found once. The source material was PBMCs, sampled before TCRalphabeta/CD19-depleted stem cell transplant. The receptors stem from a girl younger than two with combined immunodeficiency, due to receive a stem cell transplant.

V is TRBV4-3 and J is TRBJ2-1; D not certain. Per germline, CDR1 LGHNA and CDR2 YSLEER. This CDR3 is 13 amino acids long. Trimming left V 1 base short and J 8 bases short, with 9 bases between. CDR3 sequence: CASSQGSGYEQFF. Here the CDR3 DNA reads TGCGCCAGCAGCCAAGGTAGTGGGTATGAGCAGTTCTTC.

In its sample, this clonotype was seen many times. This rearrangement joins TRBV6-2 or TRBV6-3 to TRBJ2-1; 11 nucleotides line up with TRBD2. Looked up from germline, CDR1 is MNHEY and CDR2 is SVGEGT. Unmatched junction bases numbered 10, after V lost 9 bases and J lost 3 bases. This CDR3 region has 16 residues. The CDR3: CASSYTGTSGYNEQFF. Written as DNA, the CDR3 is TGTGCCAGTTCCTACACCGGGACTAGCGGCTACAATGAGCAGTTCTTC.

CDR3 bases: TGTGCCAGCAGCAAAAGGCAGGGTTTGGCCGCCAAAAACATTCAGTACTTC. This translates into CASSKRQGLAAKNIQYF. This chain links TRBV21-1 with TRBJ2-4; TRBD1 reflects the table's D call only, with no check against the DNA. TRBV21-1 is a pseudogene. This CDR3 is 17 amino acids long.

A word on this clonotype: A much larger clone differs from this one at a single base, so this may be a read error. This likely comes from a read error, as the CDR3 has no conserved phenylalanine or tryptophan at its end. This sequence joins TRBV12-3 or TRBV12-4 and TRBJ2-1; the match to TRBD2 covers 8 bases. The CDR3 runs to 14 residues. V shed 2 bases and J 5 bases; nucleotides not matched to a gene: 2. The CDR3 DNA is TGTGCCAGCAGTTTATTAGCGGGGAACAATGAGCAGTTCTCC. As protein: CASSLLAGNNEQFS.

This clonotype was detected ten times or more. V is TRBV29-1 and J is TRBJ2-1; 7 nucleotides agree with TRBD2. CDR1 and CDR2 from the germline V gene are SQVTM and ANQGSEA. This CDR3 is built from 15 residues. J lost 9 bases, V lost 0 bases, and 11 bases had no gene match. In nucleotides, the CDR3 is TGCAGCGTTGAAGATGTGCGGGAGACCCGGGGTGAGCAGTTCTTC. Protein product: CSVEDVRETRGEQFF.

The V and J genes are TRBV20-1 and TRBJ2-5, with D tentatively TRBD2 (7 bases). V was trimmed by 5 bases and J by 4 bases, leaving 20 bases between them. This CDR3 spans 15 amino acids. Germline V gives CDR1 DFQATT, CDR2 SNEGSKA (reference sequence). CDR3 loop: CSADGGGANPETQYF. CDR3 nucleotides: TGCAGTGCTGACGGTGGGGGGGCCAATCCAGAGACCCAGTACTTC.

This clonotype was picked up many times. V is TRBV5-1 and J is TRBJ2-3; 11 bases line up with TRBD2. The CDR3 is 17 amino acids. V lost 4 bases, J lost 2 bases, and 9 bases stayed unmatched. Looked up from germline, CDR1 is SGHRS and CDR2 is YFSETQ. CDR3 protein: CASSPYRLAGNTDTQYF. DNA for the CDR3: TGCGCCAGCAGCCCTTATAGACTAGCGGGGAACACAGATACGCAGTATTTT.

This clonotype was picked up a small number of times. This chain connects TRBV12-3 or TRBV12-4 to TRBJ2-7; 7 bases align to TRBD1. Trimming took 10 bases from V and 4 from J; bases not matched to a gene: 7. The CDR3 covers 12 residues. The CDR3: CATGTAGYEQYF. The CDR3 coding sequence is TGTGCCACCGGGACAGCCGGGTACGAGCAGTACTTC.

The sample holds many counts of this clonotype. The rearrangement uses TRBV6-2 or TRBV6-3 and TRBJ1-5, with a tentative D call TRBD1 (5 bases). CDR3 length equals 12 residues. The V end was cut by 5 bases, the J end by 4 bases, with 6 bases between. Germline-derived CDR1 and CDR2 are MNHEY and SVGEGT. CDR3 amino acids: CASSGGNQPQHF. The CDR3 coding sequence is TGTGCCAGCAGTGGGGGAAATCAGCCCCAGCATTTT.

In this sample, this clonotype turned up many times. The chain combines TRBV12-3 or TRBV12-4 with TRBJ2-1; no firm D call. V was pared by 2 bases and J by 3 bases, with 17 bases between. This CDR3 has 17 amino acids. CDR3 DNA: TGTGCCAGCAGTTTACCCCGTTTTGGGTCCTACTACAATGAGCAGTTCTTC. This encodes CASSLPRFGSYYNEQFF.

The CDR3 sequence is CSAVTATSGSSYEQYF. CDR3 DNA: TGCAGCGCCGTGACAGCAACTAGCGGGAGCTCCTACGAGCAGTACTTC. The gene calls are TRBV29-1 and TRBJ2-7, with TRBD2 matching 11 bases. The V and J ends lost 7 bases and 0 bases, in that order; junction bases with no gene match: 11. Germline V gives CDR1 SQVTM, CDR2 ANQGSEA. The CDR3 covers 16 residues.

In its sample, this clonotype was seen many times. V and J are TRBV7-9 and TRBJ1-2; no definite D call. The germline CDR1 and CDR2 sequences are SEHNR and FQNEAQ (reference sequence). The CDR3 has 11 residues. Trimming stripped 5 bases from V and 8 bases from J, with 9 bases between. CDR3 sequence: CASSPAWGYTF. CDR3 nucleotides: TGTGCCAGCAGCCCCGCTTGGGGCTACACCTTC.

Ten or more counts support this clonotype. This chain uses TRBV7-3 with TRBJ2-3, with 14 bases aligning to TRBD2. The CDR3 contains 15 residues. CDR1 and CDR2 (germline): SGHTA, FQGTGA. The V and J ends lost 5 bases and 9 bases, in that order; junction bases with no gene match: 7. CDR3 in amino acids: CASSPGLAGVMTQYF. As DNA, the CDR3 is TGTGCCAGCAGCCCGGGACTAGCGGGAGTGATGACGCAGTATTTT.

This clonotype occurred many times. The chain employs TRBV5-6 and TRBJ2-1; the match to TRBD2 covers 9 bases. The CDR3 contains 13 residues. V shed 0 bases, J shed 9 bases, and the junction held 1 base outside the gene matches. Germline V lookup: CDR1 SGHDT, CDR2 YYEEEE. CDR3 DNA sequence: TGTGCCAGCAGCTTGGGTAGCGGGGGTGAGCAGTTCTTC. As protein: CASSLGSGGEQFF.